The present T cell receptor (beta chain) was sequenced within a study of blood T cell repertoires in COVID-19. Across the whole study: The origin of the acute and convalescent COVID-19 samples was the United States, Italy and Spain.

This clone was seen once. Using immunoSEQ multiplex PCR, the repertoire was profiled, and TCRdb retains in-frame clones only, with some absent. The sample consists of about 260,000 clones, around 92% of them appearing once. The sample taken for sequencing was peripheral blood. The clonotype comes from a person aged 18 to 35 with COVID-19, enrolled during active disease.

CDR3 sequence (DNA): TGTGCCAGCAGCCCTACTAGCGGGAGTGTGCAAGAGACCCAGTACTTC. Its protein product is CASSPTSGSVQETQYF. The chain links TRBV7-9 to TRBJ2-5; 11 positions match TRBD2. From germline, CDR1 is SEHNR and CDR2 FQNEAQ (reference sequence). The ends lost 5 bases at V and 2 bases at J; junction bases unmatched: 7. The CDR3 has 16 amino acids.